Each of the 4 T cell receptor beta chains below was sequenced from the same sample in a study of cytomegalovirus exposure and HLA in healthy donors. PCR primers comprised 60 Vbeta and 13 Jbeta primers. TCRdb keeps only in-frame clones here, not all; method: immunoSEQ multiplex PCR. The sample lists roughly 130,000 clones, around 80% occurring once. The sample comprised PBMCs. Receptors originate from a human donor in good health.

The V and J genes are TRBV7-8 and TRBJ1-2; D not resolved. CDR3 length equals 17 residues. Trimming removed 2 bases from V and 2 bases from J, with 18 bases in between. The germline CDR1 and CDR2 sequences are SGHVS and FQNEAQ. CDR3 sequence: CASSLTEAWVRNYGYTF. The CDR3 bases are TGTGCCAGCAGCTTAACCGAAGCGTGGGTCAGAAACTATGGCTACACCTTC.

This sequence joins TRBV19 and TRBJ2-5, with TRBD2 matching over 8 bases. The CDR3 runs 16 residues. J was trimmed by 1 base and V by 6 bases; bases with no gene match: 10. Germline V lookup: CDR1 LNHDA, CDR2 SQIVND (reference sequence). This CDR3 is CASSRGSGGLQETQYF. CDR3 sequence (DNA): TGTGCCAGTAGCAGAGGGAGCGGGGGACTCCAAGAGACCCAGTACTTC.

This sequence joins TRBV18 and TRBJ1-2; a possible D gene is TRBD1 (5 bases). V lost 3 bases and J 6 bases, leaving 11 bases between the germline ends. The germline CDR1 and CDR2 sequences are KGHSH and LQKENI. The CDR3 covers 13 residues. CDR3 sequence: CASSPLQVNGYTF. For the CDR3, the DNA is TGTGCCAGCTCACCTTTACAGGTTAATGGCTACACCTTC.

The chain has TRBV5-1 and TRBJ1-1; 9 nucleotides match TRBD1. The CDR3 runs 14 residues. Germline V CDR1 and CDR2: SGHRS, YFSETQ. V lost 2 bases to trimming and J lost 9 bases; unmatched junction nucleotides: 8. This CDR3 is CASSLQGANLKAFF. CDR3 DNA sequence: TGCGCCAGCAGCTTACAGGGGGCTAACCTAAAAGCTTTCTTT.